What follows are 8 T cell receptor beta chains derived from one specimen sequenced in a study of blood T cell repertoires in COVID-19. Clones were read by immunoSEQ multiplex PCR, and TCRdb kept only the in-frame ones, dropping some. The table records approximately 130,000 clones, approximately 85% of them present only once. The sequenced sample was peripheral blood. Every receptor here comes from a human donor in a cohort sampled during active COVID-19.

The CDR3 DNA is TGTGCCAGCAGCTTAGGGGGAGGGCTCACTGAAGCTTTCTTT. Protein product: CASSLGGGLTEAFF. The chain recombines TRBV5-6 with TRBJ1-1; a possible D gene is TRBD1 (6 bases). The germline V gene encodes CDR1 SGHDT and CDR2 YYEEEE. The CDR3 has 14 residues. V dropped 2 bases and J dropped 4 bases, with 12 bases sitting between them.

This sequence joins TRBV19 and TRBJ1-4; D possibly corresponds to TRBD1 (6 bases). Germline V gene sequence: CDR1 LNHDA, CDR2 SQIVND (reference sequence). V was clipped by 6 bases and J by 4 bases, with 15 bases between them. The CDR3 covers 15 residues. DNA of the CDR3: TGTGCCAGTAGCACGGGGCTGGGACATAATGAAAAACTGTTTTTT. Its translation is CASSTGLGHNEKLFF. Combining the CDR3 with reference TRBV19 and TRBJ1-4 gives the whole variable domain DGGITQSPKYLFRKEGQNVTLSCEQNLNHDAMYWYRQDPGQGLRLIYYSQIVNDFQKGDIAEGYSVSREKKESFPLTVTSAQKNPTAFYLCASSTGLGHNEKLFFGSGTQLSVL.

The chain is built from TRBV19 and TRBJ1-4; D not resolved. Trimming left V 10 bases short and J 8 bases short, with 20 bases between. CDR1 and CDR2 from the germline V gene are LNHDA and SQIVND (reference sequence). The CDR3 loop spans 14 amino acids. CDR3 amino acids: CAKGGGRVQEKLFF. For the CDR3, the DNA is TGTGCCAAGGGCGGAGGGAGGGTTCAGGAAAAACTGTTTTTT.

The chain links TRBV6-5 to TRBJ2-7, with 11 bases matching TRBD1. CDR3 length equals 13 residues. V was pared by 8 bases and J by 4 bases, with 4 bases of the junction left unmatched. Germline CDR1 MNHEY, CDR2 SVGAGI. The CDR3 bases are TGTGCCAGCCGGGGACAGGGGGTTTACGAGCAGTACTTC. As protein: CASRGQGVYEQYF.

The chain carries TRBV15 and TRBJ2-1, with D perhaps matching TRBD2 (5 bases). The germline gives CDR1 LNHNV, CDR2 YYDKDF (reference sequence). The CDR3 spans 11 residues. V was pared by 5 bases and J by 9 bases, with 8 bases between. This chain's CDR3 is CATSGESEQFF. CDR3 bases: TGTGCCACCAGCGGGGAGTCTGAGCAGTTCTTC.

Note on this clone: Other DNA sequences in the sample encode the same CDR3. V and J are TRBV5-5 and TRBJ1-1, with D possibly TRBD1 on 6 matching bases. Trimming shortened V by 5 bases and J by 3 bases, and 11 bases separated the two germline ends. The CDR3 runs to 13 residues. From germline, CDR1 is SGHKS and CDR2 YYEKEE (reference sequence). The CDR3 loop is CASSLQGDTEAFF. The DNA of the CDR3 is TGTGCCAGCAGTTTACAGGGCGACACTGAAGCTTTCTTT.

The chain combines TRBV6-5 with TRBJ1-2, with D possibly TRBD1 on 6 matching bases. The CDR3 contains 13 residues. CDR1 is MNHEY, CDR2 SVGAGI, per germline. V was clipped by 5 bases and J by 2 bases, with 9 bases between them. CDR3 sequence: CASSPQGNYGYTF. Here the CDR3 DNA reads TGTGCCAGCAGTCCACAGGGCAACTATGGCTACACCTTC.

The CDR3 protein is CATSFSRLNTEAFF. DNA of the CDR3: TGTGCCACCAGTTTTTCCCGTTTGAACACTGAAGCTTTCTTT. The chain joins TRBV15 to TRBJ1-1; D is unresolved. The length of the CDR3 is 14 residues. CDR1 LNHNV and CDR2 YYDKDF come from the germline V gene (reference sequence). The V end lost 6 bases, the J end lost 0 bases, and 11 bases lay between the germline ends.